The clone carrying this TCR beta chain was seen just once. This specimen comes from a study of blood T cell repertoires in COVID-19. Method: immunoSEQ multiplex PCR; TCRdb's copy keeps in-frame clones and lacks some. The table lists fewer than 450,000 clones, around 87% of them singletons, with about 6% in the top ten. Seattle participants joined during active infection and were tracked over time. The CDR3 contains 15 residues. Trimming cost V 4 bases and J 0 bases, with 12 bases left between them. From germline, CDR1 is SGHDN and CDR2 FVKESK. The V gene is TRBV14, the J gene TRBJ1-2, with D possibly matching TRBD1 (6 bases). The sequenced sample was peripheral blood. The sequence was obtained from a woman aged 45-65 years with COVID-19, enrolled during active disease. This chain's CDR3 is CASSPAAGANYGYTF. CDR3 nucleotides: TGTGCCAGCAGCCCAGCGGCAGGGGCTAACTATGGCTACACCTTC.